The following is a T cell receptor beta chain sequence with its context. Its target is not known. At one end, the junction sequence differs from germline, possibly due to a read error. The data stem from a study of tumor and adjacent non-tumor tissue in lung cancer. Findings and limits, study-wide: Shorter survival was associated with higher TCR diversity in tumors.

This sample's RNA came from whole unsorted tissue. Chemotherapy-naive patients with new lung cancer underwent thoracic surgery in China, August–late 2014. A modified ARM-PCR protocol with three rounds of nested PCR amplified TCRbeta. TCRdb re-called the multiplex PCR reads through MiXCR, storing one row per CDR3 protein. This table has approximately 120,000 distinct CDR3 sequences, 75% appearing once. The CDR3 runs to 16 residues. Germline V CDR1 and CDR2: SGHAT, FQNNGV. Sequenced material: lung tumor tissue. This chain connects TRBV11-2 to TRBJ2-2; no clear D. The TCR comes from a woman in her fifties or sixties with non-small cell lung cancer. DNA of the CDR3: TGTGCCAGCAACTTAGTATTGGCTGTGCACACCAGGGAGCTGTTTTTT. As protein: CASNLVLAVHTRELFF.